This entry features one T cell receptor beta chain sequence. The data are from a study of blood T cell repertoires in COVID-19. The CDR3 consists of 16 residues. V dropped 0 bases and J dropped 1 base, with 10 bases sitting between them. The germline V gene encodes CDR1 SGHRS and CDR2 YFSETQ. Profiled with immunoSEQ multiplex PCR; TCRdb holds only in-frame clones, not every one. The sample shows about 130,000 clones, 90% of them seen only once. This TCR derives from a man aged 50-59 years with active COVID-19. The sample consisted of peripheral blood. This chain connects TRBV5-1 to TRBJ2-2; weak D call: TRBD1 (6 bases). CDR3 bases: TGCGCCAGCAGCTTGGATGCCAGGGGGAACACCGGGGAGCTGTTTTTT. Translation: CASSLDARGNTGELFF.